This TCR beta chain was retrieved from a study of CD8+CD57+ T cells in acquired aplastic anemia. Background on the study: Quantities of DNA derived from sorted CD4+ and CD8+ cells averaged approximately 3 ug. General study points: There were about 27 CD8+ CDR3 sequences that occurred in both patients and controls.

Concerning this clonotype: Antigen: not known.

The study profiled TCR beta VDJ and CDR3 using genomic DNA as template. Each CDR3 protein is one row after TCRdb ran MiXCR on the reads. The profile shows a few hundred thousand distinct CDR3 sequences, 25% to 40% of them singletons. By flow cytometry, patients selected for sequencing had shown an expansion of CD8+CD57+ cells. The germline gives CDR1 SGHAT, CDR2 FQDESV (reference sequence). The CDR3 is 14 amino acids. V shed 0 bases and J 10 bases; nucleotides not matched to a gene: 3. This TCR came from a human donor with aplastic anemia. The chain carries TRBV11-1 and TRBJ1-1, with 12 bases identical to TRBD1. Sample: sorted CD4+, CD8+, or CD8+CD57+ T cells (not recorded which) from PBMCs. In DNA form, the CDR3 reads TGTGCCAGCAGCTTAGCGGGGACAGGGGGCAGAGCTTTCTTT. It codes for CASSLAGTGGRAFF.